The sequence of this T cell receptor (beta chain) was determined in a study of response to subunit inactivated influenza vaccine. TCRdb independently ran MiXCR on the RT-PCR reads; one entry per CDR3 protein. The repertoire holds under 800,000 distinct CDR3 sequences, with 14% as singletons. V was pared by 2 bases and J by 2 bases, with 7 bases between. In germline, CDR1 is MDHEN, CDR2 SYDVKM. There are 14 residues in the CDR3. The sequencing used PBMCs from blood, collected around 15 days before vaccination. The receptor was derived from a man aged 45-60 years who received an inactivated influenza vaccine. The chain couples TRBV28 to TRBJ2-4; D is possibly TRBD2 (5 bases). The CDR3 loop is CASSLRGTKNIQYF. For the CDR3, the DNA is TGTGCCAGCAGTTTACGAGGGACCAAAAACATTCAGTACTTC.